A single sample is the source of the 25 T cell receptor beta chains below, sequenced in a study of T cell responses to AZD1222 COVID-19 vaccine. Clones were read by immunoSEQ multiplex PCR, and TCRdb kept only the in-frame ones, dropping some. The data hold roughly 120,000 clones, with 81% observed a single time. This specimen was peripheral blood, taken on day 0 of AZD1222 vaccination. These receptors came from an adult in good health.

The genes are TRBV7-2 and TRBJ2-3, with 13 bases lining up with TRBD2. Looked up from germline, CDR1 is SGHTA and CDR2 is FQGNSA. The CDR3 totals 18 residues. The trim removed 6 bases at V and 0 bases at J, leaving 9 bases unmatched. The CDR3 nucleotides are TGTGCCAGCAGTTCCACTAGCGGGGGGGGCCGGAGCACAGATACGCAGTATTTT. Protein sequence: CASSSTSGGGRSTDTQYF.

The gene calls are TRBV27 and TRBJ1-2; D call uncertain. Trimming left V 4 bases short and J 6 bases short, with 15 bases between. The CDR3 contains 14 residues. Germline lookup yields CDR1 MNHEY and CDR2 SMNVEV (reference sequence). CDR3 in amino acids: CASSSLRSWDGYTF. Written as DNA, the CDR3 is TGTGCCAGCAGTTCTCTTCGTTCCTGGGATGGCTACACCTTC.

CDR3 DNA: TGCGCCAGCAGCCCGCACGAGGGAGCGGGAGGGCCTAGGTCCTACGAGCAGTACTTC. This translates into CASSPHEGAGGPRSYEQYF. V usage is TRBV4-3 and J usage is TRBJ2-7, with 10 bases identical to TRBD2. Germline V gene lookup returns CDR1 LGHNA and CDR2 YSLEER. The V segment lost 4 bases and the J segment 1 base; nucleotides outside the gene matches: 16. The CDR3 sequence is 19 residues long.

This clone came up a few times. This chain links TRBV27 with TRBJ1-5; 9 bases fit TRBD1. Germline values: CDR1 MNHEY, CDR2 SMNVEV (reference sequence). The CDR3 runs 18 residues. V dropped 4 bases and J dropped 1; count of bases not matched to a gene: 11. The CDR3 region is CASSSLVRTGASNQPQHF. In nucleotides, the CDR3 is TGTGCCAGCAGTTCCCTGGTTCGGACAGGGGCGAGCAATCAGCCCCAGCATTTT.

The V and J genes are TRBV6-5 and TRBJ1-1; 8 nucleotides match TRBD1. With V trimmed by 7 bases and J by 4 bases, 11 bases remained unmatched. The germline V gene encodes CDR1 MNHEY and CDR2 SVGAGI. The CDR3 sequence is 15 residues long. CDR3 amino acids: CASNPQGVAVTEAFF. In DNA, the CDR3 is TGTGCCAGCAATCCACAGGGGGTCGCAGTCACTGAAGCTTTCTTT.

This clone showed up just once. The V and J genes are TRBV5-1 and TRBJ2-7; TRBD1 is a possible D gene (6 bases). Trimming stripped 4 bases from V and 5 bases from J, with 13 bases between. Germline V gives CDR1 SGHRS, CDR2 YFSETQ. The CDR3 is 13 residues long. CDR3 sequence: CASSAVYRDEQYF. The CDR3 DNA follows: TGCGCCAGCAGCGCGGTCTACAGGGACGAGCAGTACTTC.

The sample holds many counts of this clone. The rearrangement joins TRBV11-3 to TRBJ2-1; TRBD2 agrees at 7 bases. CDR1 SGHNT and CDR2 YENEEA come from the germline V gene. The CDR3 is 14 residues long. V dropped 0 bases and J dropped 4; count of bases not matched to a gene: 0. The CDR3 here is CASSLEGLYNEQFF. The DNA for the CDR3 is TGTGCCAGCAGCTTAGAGGGACTATACAATGAGCAGTTCTTC. The complete variable domain, with remaining parts taken from reference TRBV11-3 and TRBJ2-1, reads EAGVVQSPRYKIIEKKQPVAFWCNPISGHNTLYWYLQNLGQGPELLIRYENEEAVDDSQLPKDRFSAERLKGVDSTLKIQPAELGDSAVYLCASSLEGLYNEQFFGPGTRLTVL.

In its sample, this clone was seen a few times. V and J are TRBV28 and TRBJ1-3, with TRBD1 matching over 8 bases. Trimming removed 4 bases from V and 5 bases from J; junction bases left unmatched: 10. The CDR3 spans 16 residues. In germline, CDR1 is MDHEN, CDR2 SYDVKM. CDR3 nucleotide sequence: TGTGCCAGCAGTTCGCCGACAGGGGCAAAAAGAAACACCATATATTTT. Protein sequence: CASSSPTGAKRNTIYF.

J is TRBJ1-1 and V is TRBV7-2; D not resolved. V gave up 8 bases and J gave up 0 bases, with 13 bases separating them. The V gene's germline CDR1 is SGHTA and CDR2 FQGNSA. CDR3 size: 14 residues. The CDR3 spells CASHLYSLNTEAFF. CDR3 nucleotide sequence: TGTGCCAGCCACTTATATAGCTTGAACACTGAAGCTTTCTTT.

This sequence joins TRBV6-5 and TRBJ2-3; 12 positions match TRBD2. Germline CDR1 and CDR2: MNHEY and SVGAGI. CDR3 length: 16 amino acids. Trimming cost V 4 bases and J 2 bases; bases outside gene matches: 4. The CDR3 nucleotides are TGTGCCAGCAGTTTTACTAGCGGGGGGTCCACAGATACGCAGTATTTT. Translation: CASSFTSGGSTDTQYF.

The chain is built from TRBV10-3 and TRBJ2-5; D not resolved. This CDR3 comprises 15 residues. Between the trimmed V and J ends, which lost 0 bases and 1 base, there was a span of 9 bases. Germline CDR1 is ENHRY and CDR2 is SYGVKD. DNA for the CDR3: TGTGCCATCAGTGAGTCGAACTGGGCCCAAGAGACCCAGTACTTC. Translating it yields CAISESNWAQETQYF.

V and J are TRBV2 and TRBJ1-1; 7 positions match TRBD1. The V gene's germline CDR1 is SNHLY and CDR2 FYNNEI. V gave up 7 bases and J gave up 1 base; unmatched junction bases: 6. CDR3 length: 14 residues. The CDR3 DNA reads TGTGCCAGCAACAGACAGGGTTGGAACACTGAAGCTTTCTTT. Translating it yields CASNRQGWNTEAFF.

The rearrangement uses TRBV23-1 and TRBJ1-1, with 10 bases that match TRBD1. TRBV23-1 is marked as an open reading frame, function uncertain. With 6 bases clipped from V and 1 base from J, the junction kept 17 bases outside the gene matches. This CDR3 contains 19 residues. This CDR3 reads CASRRNSGTGAPGNTEAFF. CDR3 nucleotide sequence: TGCGCCAGCAGACGAAATTCCGGGACAGGGGCGCCTGGGAACACTGAAGCTTTCTTT.

The V and J genes are TRBV6-5 and TRBJ1-2; TRBD1 matches 7 bases. Germline loops: CDR1 MNHEY, CDR2 SVGAGI. V shed 6 bases and J 4 bases; nucleotides not matched to a gene: 11. This CDR3 comprises 15 residues. The CDR3 spells CASSQGTAATYGYTF. The CDR3 nucleotides are TGTGCCAGCAGCCAGGGGACAGCGGCAACCTATGGCTACACCTTC.

V usage is TRBV6-5 and J usage is TRBJ1-3, with D unclear. Trimming stripped 4 bases from V and 0 bases from J, with 10 bases between. Germline values: CDR1 MNHEY, CDR2 SVGAGI. The CDR3 has 15 amino acids. The CDR3 spells CASSWAPSSGNTIYF. CDR3 DNA sequence: TGTGCCAGCAGTTGGGCACCAAGCTCTGGAAACACCATATATTTT.

The chain uses TRBV28 and TRBJ2-5; TRBD2 matches at 10 bases. Looked up from germline, CDR1 is MDHEN and CDR2 is SYDVKM. Losses at the gene ends were 6 bases for V and 1 base for J; bases not matched to a gene: 11. The CDR3 is 17 residues long. The CDR3 DNA reads as TGTGCCAGCAGAACGACCGGGACTAGCGTGGTCCAAGAGACCCAGTACTTC. This translates into CASRTTGTSVVQETQYF.

This sequence joins TRBV5-4 and TRBJ2-7, with TRBD1 matching 8 bases. The CDR3 has 16 residues. The germline V gene encodes CDR1 SGHNT and CDR2 YYREEE (reference sequence). V shed 6 bases, J shed 4 bases, and the junction held 15 bases outside the gene matches. The CDR3, as DNA: TGTGCCAGCACCAAGGGCGGACAGGGCCTTCTGTACGAGCAGTACTTC. It specifies CASTKGGQGLLYEQYF.

CDR3 DNA sequence: TGCGCCAGCAGCCAAGCCCGAACAGGTAGCTCCTACAATGAGCAGTTCTTC. Translating gives CASSQARTGSSYNEQFF. This chain uses TRBV4-3 with TRBJ2-1; tentative D call: TRBD1 (5 bases). The CDR3 is 17 residues long. V shed 1 base and J shed 0 bases, with 13 bases lying between them. Germline values: CDR1 LGHNA, CDR2 YSLEER.

The chain has TRBV6-5 and TRBJ2-5; no reliable D call. CDR1 and CDR2 from the germline V gene are MNHEY and SVGAGI. The CDR3 is made up of 16 amino acids. Trimming took off 0 bases at V and 4 bases at J, with 15 bases between the two ends. The CDR3: CASSYSRGAGPETQYF. DNA for the CDR3: TGTGCCAGCAGTTACTCGAGAGGAGCCGGGCCAGAGACCCAGTACTTC.

This chain uses TRBV27 with TRBJ2-7; 12 bases are a match to TRBD2. The V segment lost 6 bases and the J segment 6 bases; nucleotides outside the gene matches: 9. Germline CDR1 and CDR2: MNHEY and SMNVEV (reference sequence). This CDR3 is built from 15 residues. This chain's CDR3 is CASSPTTSGGPEQYF. The CDR3, as DNA: TGTGCCAGCAGCCCGACGACTAGCGGGGGCCCCGAGCAGTACTTC.

This rearrangement joins TRBV24-1 to TRBJ1-2, with a tentative D call TRBD1 (5 bases). In germline, CDR1 is KGHDR, CDR2 SFDVKD. V was trimmed by 6 bases and J by 4 bases, leaving 8 bases between them. This CDR3 is built from 12 residues. The CDR3 coding sequence is TGTGCCACCAGTCCAGGGTCCTATGGCTACACCTTC. Its translation is CATSPGSYGYTF.

This clone was detected once. This rearrangement joins TRBV5-8 to TRBJ2-3; D not certain. The CDR3 has 15 amino acids. V shed 4 bases and J shed 7 bases, with 19 bases lying between them. CDR1 and CDR2 from the germline V gene are SGHTS and YDEGEE. This chain's CDR3 is CASSTALGPQNTQYF. In nucleotides, the CDR3 is TGTGCCAGCAGCACCGCACTCGGCCCCCAGAATACGCAGTATTTT.

This chain connects TRBV28 to TRBJ1-4; D is unresolved. The CDR3 runs to 18 residues. Germline CDR1 and CDR2: MDHEN and SYDVKM. With 5 bases removed from V and 1 base from J, the gap between germline ends came to 20 bases. The CDR3 protein is CASSLATGLKRTNEKLFF. Written as DNA, the CDR3 is TGTGCCAGCAGTCTGGCAACGGGCCTGAAAAGAACTAATGAAAAACTGTTTTTT.

The J gene is TRBJ2-7, the V gene TRBV2; TRBD2 aligns across 14 bases. The CDR3 spans 15 residues. Germline CDR1 SNHLY, CDR2 FYNNEI. The J segment lost 10 bases and the V segment lost 7 bases, leaving 12 bases of the junction unmatched. CDR3 nucleotide sequence: TGTGCCAGCAAAAGGGGGACTAGCGGGAGTTGGATTCAGTACTTC. Translation gives CASKRGTSGSWIQYF.

The chain links TRBV6-5 to TRBJ2-7; D may be TRBD1 (6 bases). V lost 2 bases and J lost 1, with 12 bases in between. CDR3 size: 15 residues. Looked up from germline, CDR1 is MNHEY and CDR2 is SVGAGI. The CDR3 loop is CASSYGDRFSYEQYF. CDR3 nucleotides: TGTGCCAGCAGTTACGGCGACAGGTTTTCCTACGAGCAGTACTTC.